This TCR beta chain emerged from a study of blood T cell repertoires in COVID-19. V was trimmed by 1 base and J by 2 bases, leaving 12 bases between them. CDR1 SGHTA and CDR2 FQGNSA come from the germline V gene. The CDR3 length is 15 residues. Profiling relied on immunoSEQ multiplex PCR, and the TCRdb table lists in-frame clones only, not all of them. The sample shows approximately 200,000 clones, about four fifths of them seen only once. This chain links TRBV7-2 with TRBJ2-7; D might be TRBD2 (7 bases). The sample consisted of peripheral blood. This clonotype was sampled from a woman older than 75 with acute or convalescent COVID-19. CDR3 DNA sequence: TGTGCCAGCAGCTTAGGGGGGGGCCGTCCCTACGAGCAGTACTTC. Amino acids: CASSLGGGRPYEQYF.